This T cell receptor beta chain appears in the sequencing data of a study of technical replicates of blood from a handful of donors. Per germline, CDR1 SNHLY and CDR2 FYNNEI. CDR3 length equals 14 residues. V was shortened by 8 bases and J by 0 bases, with 12 bases between the two germline ends. Profiled with immunoSEQ multiplex PCR; TCRdb holds only in-frame clones, not every one. The sample records 65,000 to 90,000 clones, approximately 94% being singletons. This chain uses TRBV2 with TRBJ2-3; D is perhaps TRBD1 (5 bases). The specimen sequenced was T cells isolated from PBMCs. The source is a human donor in good health. CDR3 sequence: CASSQGSSTDTQYF. The CDR3 coding sequence is TGTGCCAGCTCCCAGGGATCTAGCACAGATACGCAGTATTTT.